The text below deals with one TCR beta chain. Its antigen is as yet unknown. The data derive from a study of beta chain features in type 1 diabetes. The overall study: Healthy donors, compared against patients, showed similar age, gender and cell yields. The samples had around 100 million sorted cells examined in all.

Study results and caveats: TCRB CDR3s from Type 1 diabetes patients were moderately but significantly shorter in all four CD4+ subsets. A closer apparent resemblance between naive, central memory and Treg TCRB repertoires was seen in patients than in healthy donors. High-TCR-expressing cells could be over-represented by cDNA sequencing.

Expressed TCRB transcripts were sequenced because the isolated RNA had all been reverse transcribed beforehand. Clones were sequenced by immunoSEQ multiplex PCR, and TCRdb holds only the in-frame ones, with some missing. The sample holds 250,000 or so clones, approximately 15% seen once. Germline V gene sequence: CDR1 SNHLY, CDR2 FYNNEI. Germline trimming cut 4 bases from V and 6 bases from J; bases unmatched to any gene: 9. CDR3 length: 15 amino acids. The clonotype originates from a man aged 25-45 years with type 1 diabetes. The material sequenced was naive CD4+ T cells from blood. The chain joins TRBV2 to TRBJ1-5; 7 bases match TRBD1. CDR3 sequence (DNA): TGTGCCAGCAGTGTCTTAGACAGGGTAGCTCAGCCCCAGCATTTT. This translates into CASSVLDRVAQPQHF.